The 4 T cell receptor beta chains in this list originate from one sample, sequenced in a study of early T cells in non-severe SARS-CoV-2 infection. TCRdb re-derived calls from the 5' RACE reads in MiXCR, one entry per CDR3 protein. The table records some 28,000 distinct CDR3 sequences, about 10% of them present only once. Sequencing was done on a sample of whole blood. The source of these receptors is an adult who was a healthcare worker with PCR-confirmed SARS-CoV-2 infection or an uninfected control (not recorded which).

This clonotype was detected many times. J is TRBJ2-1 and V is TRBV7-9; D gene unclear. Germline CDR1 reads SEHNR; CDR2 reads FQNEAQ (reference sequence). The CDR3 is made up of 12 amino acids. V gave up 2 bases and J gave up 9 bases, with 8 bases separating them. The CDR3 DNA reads TGTGCCAGCAGCTTAAGACTCCCTGAGCAGTTCTTC. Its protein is CASSLRLPEQFF. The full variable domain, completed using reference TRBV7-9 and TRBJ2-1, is DTGVSQNPRHKITKRGQNVTFRCDPISEHNRLYWYRQTLGQGPEFLTYFQNEAQLEKSRLLSDRFSAERPKGSFSTLEIQRTEQGDSAMYLCASSLRLPEQFFGPGTRLTVL.

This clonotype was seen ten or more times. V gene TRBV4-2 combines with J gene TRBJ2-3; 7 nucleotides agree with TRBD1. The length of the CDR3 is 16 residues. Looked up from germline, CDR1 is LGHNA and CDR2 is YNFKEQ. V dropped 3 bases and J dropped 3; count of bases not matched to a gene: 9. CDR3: CASSHRQGQGTDTQYF. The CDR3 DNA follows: TGTGCCAGCAGCCACCGACAGGGTCAGGGGACAGATACGCAGTATTTT.

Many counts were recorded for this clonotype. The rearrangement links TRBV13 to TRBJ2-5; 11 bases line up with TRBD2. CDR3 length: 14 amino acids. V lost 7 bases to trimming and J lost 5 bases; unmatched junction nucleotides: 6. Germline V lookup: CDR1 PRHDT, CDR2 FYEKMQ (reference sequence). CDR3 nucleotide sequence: TGTGCCAGCACCCTGACTAGCGGGGACGAGACCCAGTACTTC. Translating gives CASTLTSGDETQYF.

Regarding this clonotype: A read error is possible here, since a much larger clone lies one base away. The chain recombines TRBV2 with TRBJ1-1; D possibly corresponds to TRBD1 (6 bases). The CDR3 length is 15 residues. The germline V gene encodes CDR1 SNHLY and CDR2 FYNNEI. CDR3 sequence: CTSSPLRGIGTEAFF. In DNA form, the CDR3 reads TGTACCAGCAGTCCACTCAGGGGCATCGGTACTGAAGCTTTCTTT.